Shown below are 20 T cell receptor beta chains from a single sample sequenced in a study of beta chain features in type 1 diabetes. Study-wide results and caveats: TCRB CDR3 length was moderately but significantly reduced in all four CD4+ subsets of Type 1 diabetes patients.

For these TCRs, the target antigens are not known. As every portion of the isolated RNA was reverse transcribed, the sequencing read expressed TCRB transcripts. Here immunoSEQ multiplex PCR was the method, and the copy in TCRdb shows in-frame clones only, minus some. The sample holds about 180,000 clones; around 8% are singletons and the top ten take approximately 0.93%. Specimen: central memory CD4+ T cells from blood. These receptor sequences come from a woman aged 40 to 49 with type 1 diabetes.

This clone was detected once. CDR3 DNA sequence: TGTGCCAGCAGCTTATTCGGAGCGTCTTCCTACAATGAGCAGTTCTTC. Amino acid sequence: CASSLFGASSYNEQFF. The chain joins TRBV11-3 to TRBJ2-1; D remains unclear. Germline V gene sequence: CDR1 SGHNT, CDR2 YENEEA. Trimming left V 2 bases short and J 1 base short, with 12 bases between. CDR3 length equals 16 residues.

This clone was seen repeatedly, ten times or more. DNA for the CDR3: TGTGCCAGCAGTTACTCGGAGGGACTTGAGCAGTTCTTC. This encodes CASSYSEGLEQFF. The J gene is TRBJ2-1, the V gene TRBV6-5, with D possibly being TRBD2 (6 bases). CDR1 and CDR2 from the germline V gene are MNHEY and SVGAGI. V lost 0 bases, J lost 9 bases, and 9 bases lay in between. CDR3 size: 13 residues.

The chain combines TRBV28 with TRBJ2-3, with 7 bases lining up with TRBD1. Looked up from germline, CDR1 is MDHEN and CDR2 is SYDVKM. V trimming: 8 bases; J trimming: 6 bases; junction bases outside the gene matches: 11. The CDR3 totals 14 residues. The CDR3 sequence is CASSPPGGWDTQYF. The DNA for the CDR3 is TGTGCCAGCTCCCCTCCAGGGGGTTGGGATACGCAGTATTTT.

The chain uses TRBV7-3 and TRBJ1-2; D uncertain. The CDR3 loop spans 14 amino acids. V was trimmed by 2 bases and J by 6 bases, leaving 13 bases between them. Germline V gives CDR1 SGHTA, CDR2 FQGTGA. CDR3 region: CASSLLAGRDGYTF. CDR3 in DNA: TGTGCCAGCAGCTTACTGGCGGGGAGAGATGGCTACACCTTC. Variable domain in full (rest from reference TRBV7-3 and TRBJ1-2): GAGVSQTPSNKVTEKGKYVELRCDPISGHTALYWYRQSLGQGPEFLIYFQGTGAADDSGLPNDRFFAVRPEGSVSTLKIQRTERGDSAVYLCASSLLAGRDGYTFGSGTRLTVV.

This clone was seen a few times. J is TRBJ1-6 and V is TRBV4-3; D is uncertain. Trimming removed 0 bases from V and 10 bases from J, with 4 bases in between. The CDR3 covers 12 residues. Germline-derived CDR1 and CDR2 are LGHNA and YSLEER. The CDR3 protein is CASSQELSPLHF. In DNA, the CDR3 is TGCGCCAGCAGCCAAGAGTTATCACCCCTCCACTTT.

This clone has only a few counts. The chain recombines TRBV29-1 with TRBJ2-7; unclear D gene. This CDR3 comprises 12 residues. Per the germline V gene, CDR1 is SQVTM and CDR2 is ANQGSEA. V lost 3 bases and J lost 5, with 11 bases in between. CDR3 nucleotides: TGCAGCGTTGAGTCAGTTCGGGACGAGCAGTACTTC. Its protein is CSVESVRDEQYF.

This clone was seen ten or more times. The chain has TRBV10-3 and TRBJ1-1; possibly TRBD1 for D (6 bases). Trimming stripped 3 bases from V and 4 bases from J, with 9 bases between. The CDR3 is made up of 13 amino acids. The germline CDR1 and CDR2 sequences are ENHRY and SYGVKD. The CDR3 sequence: CAISEQGITEAFF. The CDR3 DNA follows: TGTGCCATCAGTGAACAGGGTATCACTGAAGCTTTCTTT.

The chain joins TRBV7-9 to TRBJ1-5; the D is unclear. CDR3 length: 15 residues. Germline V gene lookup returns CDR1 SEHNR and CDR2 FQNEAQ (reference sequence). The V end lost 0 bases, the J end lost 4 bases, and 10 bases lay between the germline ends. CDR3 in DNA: TGTGCCAGCAGCTTAGCATCGGGATTTAATCAGCCCCAGCATTTT. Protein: CASSLASGFNQPQHF.

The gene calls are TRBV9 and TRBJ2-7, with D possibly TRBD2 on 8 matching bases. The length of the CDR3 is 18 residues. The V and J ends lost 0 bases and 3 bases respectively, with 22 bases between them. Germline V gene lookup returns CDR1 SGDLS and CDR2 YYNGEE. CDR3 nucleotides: TGTGCCAGCAGCGTAGCGGGAGGGGGCGCCACGGTAAGCTACGAGCAGTACTTC. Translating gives CASSVAGGGATVSYEQYF.

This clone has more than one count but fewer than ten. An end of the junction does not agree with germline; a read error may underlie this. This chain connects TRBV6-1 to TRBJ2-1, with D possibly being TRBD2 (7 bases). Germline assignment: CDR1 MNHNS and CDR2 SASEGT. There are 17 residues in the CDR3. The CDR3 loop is CAISESRGGTGDNEQFF. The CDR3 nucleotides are TGTGCCATCAGTGAGTCGAGGGGGGGTACGGGCGACAATGAGCAGTTCTTC.

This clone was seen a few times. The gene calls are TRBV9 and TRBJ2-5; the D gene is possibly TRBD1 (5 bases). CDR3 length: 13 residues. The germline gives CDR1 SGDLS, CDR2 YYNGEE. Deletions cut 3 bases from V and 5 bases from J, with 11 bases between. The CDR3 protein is CASSGAGLETQYF. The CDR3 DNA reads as TGTGCCAGCAGCGGGGCAGGGCTGGAGACCCAGTACTTC.

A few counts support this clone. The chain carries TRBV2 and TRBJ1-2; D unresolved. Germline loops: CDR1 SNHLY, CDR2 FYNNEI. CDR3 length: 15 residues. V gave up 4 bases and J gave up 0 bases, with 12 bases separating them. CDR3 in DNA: TGTGCCAGCAGTGTCGGAGGACGAACTAACTATGGCTACACCTTC. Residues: CASSVGGRTNYGYTF.

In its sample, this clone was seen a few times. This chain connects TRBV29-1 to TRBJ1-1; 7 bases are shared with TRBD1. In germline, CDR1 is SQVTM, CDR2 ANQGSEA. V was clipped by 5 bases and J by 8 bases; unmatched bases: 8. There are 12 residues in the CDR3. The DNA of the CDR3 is TGCAGCGTTCGCGCGGGACAGAGAGAAGCTTTCTTT. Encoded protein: CSVRAGQREAFF.

The CDR3 DNA is TGTGCCAGCAGCCGGAGACCCACAGATACGCAGTATTTT. Protein sequence: CASSRRPTDTQYF. This chain connects TRBV28 to TRBJ2-3; D unclear. CDR3 length: 13 amino acids. Per germline, CDR1 MDHEN and CDR2 SYDVKM. V gave up 6 bases and J gave up 2 bases, with 9 bases separating them.

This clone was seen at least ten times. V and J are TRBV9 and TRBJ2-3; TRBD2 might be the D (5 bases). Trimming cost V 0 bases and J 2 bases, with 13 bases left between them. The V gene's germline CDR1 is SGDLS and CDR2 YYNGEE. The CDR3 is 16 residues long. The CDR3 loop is CASSVGGSGVTDTQYF. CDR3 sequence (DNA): TGTGCCAGCAGCGTAGGTGGGAGTGGGGTCACAGATACGCAGTATTTT.

Here the CDR3 reads CASSPLGAGPQETQYF. As DNA, the CDR3 is TGTGCCAGCAGTCCCCTCGGGGCGGGGCCCCAAGAGACCCAGTACTTC. V and J are TRBV2 and TRBJ2-5, with D possibly TRBD2 on 6 matching bases. Germline V gene lookup returns CDR1 SNHLY and CDR2 FYNNEI. The CDR3 extends over 16 amino acids. Trimming took off 5 bases at V and 1 base at J, with 17 bases between the two ends.

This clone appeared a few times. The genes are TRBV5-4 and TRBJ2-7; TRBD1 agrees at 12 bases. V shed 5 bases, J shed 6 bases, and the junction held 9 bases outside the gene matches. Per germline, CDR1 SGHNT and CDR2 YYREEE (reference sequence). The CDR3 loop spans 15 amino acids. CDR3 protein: CASSYGGQGAREQYF. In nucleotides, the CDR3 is TGTGCCAGCAGTTATGGGGGACAGGGGGCGCGCGAGCAGTACTTC.

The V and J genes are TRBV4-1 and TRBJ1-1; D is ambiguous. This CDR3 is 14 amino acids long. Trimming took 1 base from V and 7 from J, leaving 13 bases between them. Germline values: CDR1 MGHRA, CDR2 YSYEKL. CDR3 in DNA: TGCGCCAGCAGCCAAGCCCCTATGGGCTATGAAGCTTTCTTT. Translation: CASSQAPMGYEAFF.

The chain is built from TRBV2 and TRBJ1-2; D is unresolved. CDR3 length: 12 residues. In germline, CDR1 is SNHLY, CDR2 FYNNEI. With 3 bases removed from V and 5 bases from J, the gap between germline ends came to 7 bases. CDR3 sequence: CASSDSGYGYTF. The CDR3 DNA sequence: TGTGCCAGCAGTGATTCGGGGTATGGCTACACCTTC.

The chain's CDR3 is CASSPSRRRTGELFF. The CDR3 bases are TGTGCCAGCAGTCCCTCCCGTCGGCGGACCGGGGAGCTGTTTTTT. The chain links TRBV28 to TRBJ2-2; no firm D call. This CDR3 has 15 residues. Germline V gene sequence: CDR1 MDHEN, CDR2 SYDVKM. V was shortened by 5 bases and J by 5 bases, with 15 bases between the two germline ends.